This TCR beta chain stems from a study of cytomegalovirus exposure and HLA in healthy donors. Germline V gene sequence: CDR1 LGHNT, CDR2 FRNRAP. The V and J ends lost 3 bases and 12 bases, in that order; junction bases with no gene match: 14. The CDR3 runs to 16 residues. The PCR contained 60 Vbeta and 13 Jbeta primers. Assay: immunoSEQ multiplex PCR; the TCRdb copy retains only in-frame clones and omits some. Among about 110,000 clones listed, just under 80% were seen once. The chain is built from TRBV12-5 and TRBJ2-1; 10 bases are shared with TRBD2. The sample taken for sequencing was PBMCs. The origin of this receptor is a man aged 25-45 years in good health and CMV-seronegative. The CDR3 sequence: CASGLDGTSGIRVQFF. DNA for the CDR3: TGTGCTAGTGGTTTAGATGGCACTAGCGGGATACGGGTGCAGTTCTTC.